A selection of T cell receptor beta chains follows, all from one sample in a study of blood T cell repertoires in COVID-19. Using immunoSEQ multiplex PCR, the repertoire was profiled, and TCRdb retains in-frame clones only, with some absent. The table has about 88,000 clones, roughly 90% seen once. Sample: peripheral blood. These receptor sequences come from a man aged 60 to 75 with acute or convalescent COVID-19. Both conserved end residues are part of each CDR3. D genes are given only for firm matches. Size is omitted from some rows. Given values are once, few, many or a class for expanded clones.

J	size	D	V	DNA	CDR3
TRBJ2-2	NA	NA	TRBV6-2/TRBV6-3	TGTGCCAGCAGTTACGAGGGTACGAACACCGGGGAGCTGTTTTTT	CASSYEGTNTGELFF
TRBJ1-4	NA	TRBD1	TRBV2	TGTGCCAGCGGACAGGCAATCAATGAAAAACTGTTTTTT	CASGQAINEKLFF
TRBJ2-7	NA	NA	TRBV4-3	TGCGCCAGCAGCCAAGAGGAGGGCTACGAGCAGTACTTC	CASSQEEGYEQYF
TRBJ1-1	few	NA	TRBV28	TGTGCCAGCAGTTTACAGGGGAGCATGAACACTGAAGCTTTCTTT	CASSLQGSMNTEAFF
TRBJ1-2	NA	TRBD1	TRBV19	TGTGCCAGTAGTGGACCGTACAGGGGAGTCTATGGCTACACCTTC	CASSGPYRGVYGYTF
TRBJ1-2	NA	NA	TRBV4-3	TGCGCCAGCAGCCAAGGGGAGGGTGACTATGGCTACACCTTC	CASSQGEGDYGYTF
TRBJ1-6	NA	NA	TRBV27	TGTGCCAGCAGTTTATTTTCAGGGGTGGGTTCACCCCTCCACTTT	CASSLFSGVGSPLHF
TRBJ1-2	NA	NA	TRBV29-1	TGCAGCGTTGATGGAGGAGATGGCTACACCTTC	CSVDGGDGYTF
TRBJ1-2	NA	NA	TRBV19	TGTGCCAGCACGGAGTATCCGCCCGGAACGTCTGGCTATGGCTACACCTTC	CASTEYPPGTSGYGYTF
TRBJ2-3	NA	NA	TRBV11-2	TGTGCCAGCAGCTTCGGAGTGAGTACGCAGTATTTT	CASSFGVSTQYF